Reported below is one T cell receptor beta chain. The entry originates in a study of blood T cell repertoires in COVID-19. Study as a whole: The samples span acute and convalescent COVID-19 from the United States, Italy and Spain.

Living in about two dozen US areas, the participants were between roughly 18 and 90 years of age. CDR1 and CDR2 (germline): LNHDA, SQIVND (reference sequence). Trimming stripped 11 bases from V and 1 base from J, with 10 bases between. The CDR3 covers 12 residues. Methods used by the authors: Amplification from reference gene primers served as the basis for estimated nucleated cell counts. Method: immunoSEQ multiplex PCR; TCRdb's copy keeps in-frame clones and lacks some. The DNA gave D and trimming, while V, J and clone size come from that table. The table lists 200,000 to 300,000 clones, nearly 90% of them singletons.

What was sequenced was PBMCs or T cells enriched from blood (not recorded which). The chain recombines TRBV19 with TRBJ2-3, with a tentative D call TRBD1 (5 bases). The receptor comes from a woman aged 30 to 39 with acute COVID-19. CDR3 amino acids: CASGMGTDTQYF. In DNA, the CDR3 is TGTGCCTCAGGGATGGGCACAGATACGCAGTATTTT.